Shown below are 20 T cell receptor beta chains from a single sample sequenced in a study of T cells in Graves' hyperthyroidism and ophthalmopathy. The investigators amplified TCR beta CDR3 regions from RNA transcripts. The HTBI primer set was used in a first-round RT-PCR of the TCR CDR3. TCRdb re-called the multiplex PCR reads with MiXCR, one entry per CDR3 protein. The sample holds 700,000 or so distinct CDR3 sequences, roughly 15% seen once. Source material: blood. The receptor set was obtained from a man aged 18 to 35 with Graves' hyperthyroidism.

The V and J genes are TRBV4-2 and TRBJ2-3; 10 bases line up with TRBD2. V lost 0 bases and J lost 5; bases outside the gene matches: 17. The CDR3 spans 20 residues. Germline values: CDR1 LGHNA, CDR2 YNFKEQ. The CDR3 nucleotides read TGTGCCAGCAGCCAAGATTCAGGGGGGGGTCTAGCGGGAGCAAGAGATACGCAGTATTTT. This translates into CASSQDSGGGLAGARDTQYF.

This clonotype occurred many times. The chain uses TRBV12-3 or TRBV12-4 and TRBJ1-1, with D maybe TRBD1 (6 bases). The ends were cut back, 7 bases at V and 1 base at J, with 13 bases in the middle. The CDR3 covers 14 residues. In DNA, the CDR3 is TGTGCCAGCACCCCAGGGGAATCGAACACTGAAGCTTTCTTT. Protein product: CASTPGESNTEAFF.

The chain links TRBV28 to TRBJ2-7; no clear D. V lost 4 bases and J lost 2, with 18 bases in between. CDR3 size: 16 residues. CDR1 and CDR2 from the germline V gene are MDHEN and SYDVKM. DNA of the CDR3: TGTGCCAGCAGTTCCCGGCCTGGGAAGGAGACCTACGAGCAGTACTTC. It encodes CASSSRPGKETYEQYF.

Many counts were recorded for this clonotype. The chain uses TRBV2 and TRBJ2-2; D possibly uses TRBD1 or TRBD2 (5 bases each). CDR1 is SNHLY, CDR2 FYNNEI, per germline. V lost 4 bases and J 2 bases, leaving 8 bases between the germline ends. CDR3 length: 14 residues. The CDR3 spells CASSGRTNTGELFF. CDR3 nucleotides: TGTGCCAGCAGTGGGAGGACAAACACCGGGGAGCTGTTTTTT. The variable domain in full, with the rest retrieved from reference TRBV2 and TRBJ2-2, is EPEVTQTPSHQVTQMGQEVILRCVPISNHLYFYWYRQILGQKVEFLVSFYNNEISEKSEIFDDQFSVERPDGSNFTLKIRSTKLEDSAMYFCASSGRTNTGELFFGEGSRLTVL.

This clonotype was recorded many times. V gene TRBV3-1 combines with J gene TRBJ2-7; D may match TRBD1 or TRBD2 (5 bases each). The CDR3 has 15 amino acids. CDR1 is LGHDT, CDR2 YNNKEL, per germline (reference sequence). Trimming cost V 0 bases and J 3 bases, with 12 bases left between them. CDR3 residues: CASSQDPDSGYEQYF. CDR3 in DNA: TGTGCCAGCAGCCAAGATCCAGACAGCGGCTACGAGCAGTACTTC.

As regards this clonotype: A much larger clone lies one base from this, so it may be a read error. The V gene is TRBV28, the J gene TRBJ2-2; 13 positions agree with TRBD2. The V and J ends lost 4 bases and 7 bases, in that order; junction bases with no gene match: 6. The CDR3 runs 16 residues. Germline lookup yields CDR1 MDHEN and CDR2 SYDVKM. The CDR3 protein is CASSSTSGRWGGELFF. In DNA form, the CDR3 reads TGTGCCAGCAGTTCGACTAGCGGGAGGTGGGGCGGGGAGCTGTTTTTT.

This clonotype was detected ten times or more. J is TRBJ2-1 and V is TRBV7-9, with D possibly matching TRBD1 (6 bases). Germline CDR1 is SEHNR and CDR2 is FQNEAQ (reference sequence). Trimming removed 6 bases from V and 6 bases from J, with 9 bases in between. The CDR3 is made up of 12 amino acids. CDR3 DNA: TGTGCCAGCAGTTGGACAGCCAATGAGCAGTTCTTC. It is translated as CASSWTANEQFF.

Comments on this clonotype: One junction end does not reproduce the germline sequence, and a read error may be involved. The rearrangement uses TRBV18 and TRBJ2-1; 9 bases are shared with TRBD1. This CDR3 spans 14 amino acids. Germline CDR1 is KGHSH and CDR2 is LQKENI. CDR3 bases: TGTGCCAGCTCACCGGGACAGGGAGAGTATGAGCAGCTCTTC. Its translation: CASSPGQGEYEQLF. The full variable domain, its missing parts supplied by reference TRBV18 and TRBJ2-1, is NAGVMQNPRHLVRRRGQEARLRCSPMKGHSHVYWYRQLPEEGLKFMVYLQKENIIDESGMPKERFSAEFPKEGPSILRIQQVVRGDSAAYFCASSPGQGEYEQLFGPGTRLTVL.

CDR3 sequence (DNA): TGCAGCGTGGACAGGGTGGAAACTGAAGCTTTCTTT. Protein: CSVDRVETEAFF. J is TRBJ1-1 and V is TRBV29-1; TRBD1 aligns across 8 bases. Germline V lookup: CDR1 SQVTM, CDR2 ANQGSEA. The CDR3 contains 12 residues. The trim removed 6 bases at V and 5 bases at J, leaving 5 bases unmatched.

This clonotype was picked up a small number of times. The V and J genes are TRBV27 and TRBJ2-1; 7 bases are a match to TRBD1. Germline V gene lookup returns CDR1 MNHEY and CDR2 SMNVEV (reference sequence). The CDR3 loop spans 15 amino acids. J was trimmed by 6 bases and V by 5 bases; bases with no gene match: 10. The CDR3 DNA sequence: TGTGCCAGCAGTCCTCGGACAGGCCCCAGCAATGAGCAGTTCTTC. It is translated as CASSPRTGPSNEQFF.

In this sample, this clonotype turned up a few times. V gene TRBV20-1 combines with J gene TRBJ1-2; the D gene is possibly TRBD1 (6 bases). The CDR3 loop spans 15 amino acids. The V and J ends lost 5 bases and 4 bases respectively, with 20 bases between them. The germline CDR1 and CDR2 sequences are DFQATT and SNEGSKA (reference sequence). This CDR3 reads CSAPPRGGGSYGYTF. CDR3 coding DNA: TGCAGTGCTCCTCCAAGGGGGGGTGGGTCCTATGGCTACACCTTC.

This chain connects TRBV9 to TRBJ2-1, with 9 nucleotides matching TRBD1. Per germline, CDR1 SGDLS and CDR2 YYNGEE. The CDR3 is 15 residues long. Trimming removed 3 bases from V and 4 bases from J; junction bases left unmatched: 5. The CDR3 loop is CASSGGTGSYNEQFF. As DNA, the CDR3 is TGTGCCAGCAGCGGAGGGACAGGGTCTTACAATGAGCAGTTCTTC.

The chain couples TRBV5-1 to TRBJ2-2; D may be TRBD2 (5 bases). The CDR3 is 15 residues long. Trimming took off 0 bases at V and 2 bases at J, with 8 bases between the two ends. Per germline, CDR1 SGHRS and CDR2 YFSETQ. CDR3 protein: CASSLGELNTGELFF. DNA for the CDR3: TGCGCCAGCAGCTTGGGGGAGCTCAACACCGGGGAGCTGTTTTTT.

This clonotype was detected ten times or more. The rearrangement uses TRBV6-2 or TRBV6-3 and TRBJ1-1; possible D gene TRBD1, 5 bases. Trimming left V 6 bases short and J 1 base short, with 15 bases between. This CDR3 region has 15 residues. Germline CDR1 and CDR2: MNHEY and SVGEGT. The CDR3 region is CASRVGTLRNTEAFF. In nucleotides, the CDR3 is TGTGCCAGCAGGGTTGGGACGCTCAGGAACACTGAAGCTTTCTTT.

V usage is TRBV11-3 and J usage is TRBJ2-2; TRBD1 matches 8 bases. V lost 1 base, J lost 5 bases, and 6 bases stayed unmatched. Germline V gene lookup returns CDR1 SGHNT and CDR2 YENEEA. The length of the CDR3 is 16 residues. CDR3 in DNA: TGTGCCAGCAGCTTAGCCCCCAGGGGGCGGACCGGGGAGCTGTTTTTT. This encodes CASSLAPRGRTGELFF.

At least ten counts were recorded for this clonotype. This chain connects TRBV24-1 to TRBJ2-2; no reliable D call. CDR1 and CDR2 (germline): KGHDR, SFDVKD. The ends were cut back, 4 bases at V and 6 bases at J, with 11 bases in the middle. The CDR3 contains 14 residues. CDR3 region: CATSESVLPGELFF. CDR3 bases: TGTGCCACCAGTGAATCAGTACTCCCCGGGGAGCTGTTTTTT.

This clonotype showed up many times. The chain combines TRBV18 with TRBJ1-2; the D gene is possibly TRBD1 (6 bases). From germline, CDR1 is KGHSH and CDR2 LQKENI. The V end lost 3 bases, the J end lost 5 bases, and 16 bases lay between the germline ends. This CDR3 comprises 15 residues. The CDR3 DNA follows: TGTGCCAGCTCACCTACCCTAAGGGGGAGATATGGCTACACCTTC. Translating gives CASSPTLRGRYGYTF.

V is TRBV19 and J is TRBJ1-4, with TRBD1 matching 12 bases. The CDR3 has 15 amino acids. The J segment lost 10 bases and the V segment lost 10 bases, leaving 13 bases of the junction unmatched. Germline values: CDR1 LNHDA, CDR2 SQIVND (reference sequence). In nucleotides, the CDR3 is TGTGCCACCTGGGGTTCAAGGGACAGGGGGCTAAAACTGTTTTTT. It is translated as CATWGSRDRGLKLFF.

V gene TRBV5-1 combines with J gene TRBJ2-3, with D perhaps TRBD1 (6 bases). The CDR3 has 14 residues. Germline V gives CDR1 SGHRS, CDR2 YFSETQ. Trimming took 6 bases from V and 0 from J, leaving 11 bases between them. CDR3: CASTRGTSTDTQYF. CDR3 DNA sequence: TGCGCCAGCACCAGGGGAACAAGCACAGATACGCAGTATTTT.

The sample holds many counts of this clonotype. The gene calls are TRBV24-1 and TRBJ2-1, with a tentative D call TRBD1 (6 bases). Germline V gene lookup returns CDR1 KGHDR and CDR2 SFDVKD. This CDR3 comprises 19 residues. V dropped 1 base and J dropped 0 bases, with 18 bases sitting between them. DNA of the CDR3: TGTGCCACCAGTGATTTAAAGGACAGCGGCTATAGCTCCTACAATGAGCAGTTCTTC. Encoded protein: CATSDLKDSGYSSYNEQFF.